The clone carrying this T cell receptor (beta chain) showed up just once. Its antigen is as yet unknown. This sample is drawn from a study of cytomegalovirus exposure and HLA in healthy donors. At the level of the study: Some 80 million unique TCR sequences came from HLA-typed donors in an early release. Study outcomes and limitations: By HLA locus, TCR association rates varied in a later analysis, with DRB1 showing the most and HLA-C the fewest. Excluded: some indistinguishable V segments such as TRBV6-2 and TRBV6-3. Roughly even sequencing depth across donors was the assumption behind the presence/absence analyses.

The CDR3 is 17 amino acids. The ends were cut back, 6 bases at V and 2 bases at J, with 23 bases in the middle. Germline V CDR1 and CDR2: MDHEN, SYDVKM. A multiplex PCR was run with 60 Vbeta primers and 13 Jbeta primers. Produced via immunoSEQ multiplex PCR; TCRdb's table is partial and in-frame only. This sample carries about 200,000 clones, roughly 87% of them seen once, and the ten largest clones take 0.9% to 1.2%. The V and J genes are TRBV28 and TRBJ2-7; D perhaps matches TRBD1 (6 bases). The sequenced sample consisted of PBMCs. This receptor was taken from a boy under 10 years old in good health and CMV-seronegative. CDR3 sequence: CASRSVLLRDTAYEQYF. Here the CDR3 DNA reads TGTGCCAGCAGGTCCGTTCTTCTCCGGGACACAGCCTACGAGCAGTACTTC.